The text below deals with one T cell receptor (beta chain). These data belong to a study of response to subunit inactivated influenza vaccine. Germline CDR1 is MDHEN and CDR2 is SYDVKM. CDR3 size: 14 residues. Trimming left V 2 bases short and J 3 bases short, with 11 bases between. TCRdb re-derived calls from the RT-PCR reads in MiXCR, one entry per CDR3 protein. The table shows 150,000 to 200,000 distinct CDR3 sequences, with less than 15% occurring only once. This sample was also put to use in a study of T cells expressing NK-cell markers. From that paper: What made the TCR beta cDNA was 5'RACE template switching with UMIs. All TCR beta repertoires analysed originated from sorted CD3+CD56+NKG2C+, CD3+CD56+NKG2C- and CD3+CD56-NKG2C+ T cells. CD8+ T cells in more than five donors included dominant NKG2C+ clonotypes at roughly 1.0-7.0%.

J is TRBJ2-7 and V is TRBV28, with D possibly being TRBD2 (5 bases). The input for sequencing was CD8+ T cells sorted from PBMCs, taken approximately 12 days after vaccination. The receptor was isolated from a man in his fifties who received an inactivated influenza vaccine. The CDR3 is CASSLTLTSYEQYF. The CDR3 region has the DNA TGTGCCAGCAGTTTAACCCTTACTAGCTACGAGCAGTACTTC.